A single sample is the source of the 16 T cell receptor beta chains below, sequenced in a study of shared clonotypes between healthy human individuals. Using immunoSEQ multiplex PCR, the repertoire was profiled, and TCRdb retains in-frame clones only, with some absent. The table lists around 440,000 clones, over 60% of them singletons. Sequencing input: PBMCs. These receptors came from a woman aged 40 to 50 in good health. Some clones in this sample may be carry-over from other donors' samples.

J is TRBJ2-7 and V is TRBV11-2; 9 nucleotides align to TRBD1. This CDR3 contains 17 residues. Germline lookup yields CDR1 SGHAT and CDR2 FQNNGV. Unmatched junction bases numbered 12, after V lost 4 bases and J lost 2 bases. CDR3 protein: CASSSKDPGQGAYEQYF. The CDR3 DNA reads as TGTGCCAGCAGCTCGAAAGACCCGGGACAGGGAGCCTACGAGCAGTACTTC.

This clone showed up just once. V and J are TRBV4-1 and TRBJ2-4; no clear D gene. The CDR3 runs 15 residues. The V end lost 0 bases, the J end lost 5 bases, and 11 bases lay between the germline ends. The germline gives CDR1 MGHRA, CDR2 YSYEKL. Written as DNA, the CDR3 is TGCGCCAGCAGCCAAGAGTCGGTTGGGGAAAACATTCAGTACTTC. This gives the protein CASSQESVGENIQYF.

The chain couples TRBV7-3 to TRBJ2-7; 8 bases align to TRBD2. CDR1 SGHTA and CDR2 FQGTGA come from the germline V gene. The CDR3 runs to 15 residues. V dropped 0 bases and J dropped 3; count of bases not matched to a gene: 4. CDR3 sequence (DNA): TGTGCCAGCAGCTTAACACGGACTAGCAGCTACGAGCAGTACTTC. As protein: CASSLTRTSSYEQYF.

This clone occurred once. The gene calls are TRBV15 and TRBJ1-1; D gene unclear. The CDR3 consists of 13 residues. The V end was cut by 5 bases, the J end by 1 base, with 8 bases between. The V gene's germline CDR1 is LNHNV and CDR2 YYDKDF (reference sequence). CDR3 in DNA: TGTGCCACCAGCTATCGGGGGAACACTGAAGCTTTCTTT. Protein: CATSYRGNTEAFF.

About this clone: This may be a read error, as it is one base from a much larger clone. This CDR3 fails to terminate in the conserved phenylalanine or tryptophan, so it likely reflects a read error. The chain has TRBV4-1 and TRBJ2-7, with D perhaps given as TRBD1 or TRBD2 (6 bases each). With 4 bases removed from V and 1 base from J, the gap between germline ends came to 14 bases. The length of the CDR3 is 15 residues. The V gene's germline CDR1 is MGHRA and CDR2 YSYEKL. In DNA, the CDR3 is TGCGCCAGCAGCCTAGAGGGGGGCCAATCCTACGAGCAGTACCTC. It specifies CASSLEGGQSYEQYL.

To note about this clone: Other DNA variants within this sample encode the same CDR3. This chain links TRBV7-3 with TRBJ2-1; possible D gene TRBD2, 6 bases. This CDR3 spans 15 amino acids. Germline CDR1 and CDR2: SGHTA and FQGTGA. V shed 0 bases and J shed 0 bases, with 6 bases lying between them. The CDR3, as DNA: TGTGCCAGCAGCTTAACGGGAGGCTCCTACAATGAGCAGTTCTTC. Translated, it gives CASSLTGGSYNEQFF.

The rearrangement links TRBV11-2 to TRBJ2-6, with D unresolved. The CDR3 spans 18 residues. Trimming left V 5 bases short and J 5 bases short, with 22 bases between. In germline, CDR1 is SGHAT, CDR2 FQNNGV. The CDR3 loop reads CASSVVVKQQSRANVLTF. CDR3 nucleotide sequence: TGTGCCAGCAGCGTTGTTGTCAAGCAACAAAGTCGGGCCAACGTCCTGACTTTC. Together with reference TRBV11-2 and TRBJ2-6, the CDR3 gives the full variable domain: EAGVAQSPRYKIIEKRQSVAFWCNPISGHATLYWYQQILGQGPKLLIQFQNNGVVDDSQLPKDRFSAERLKGVDSTLKIQPAKLEDSAVYLCASSVVVKQQSRANVLTFGAGSRLTVL.

The chain links TRBV5-3 to TRBJ2-7; TRBD1 matches at 11 bases. TRBV5-3 is assigned to the ORF class and has an uncertain function. The CDR3 totals 14 residues. V shed 4 bases and J 5 bases; nucleotides not matched to a gene: 5. In nucleotides, the CDR3 is TGTGCCAGAAGCCGGGACAGGGGGATTCACGAGCAGTACTTC. Translated, it gives CARSRDRGIHEQYF.

CDR3 coding DNA: TGTGCCAGCGGGAAGGGGGCCGATGGCTACACCTTC. The encoded protein is CASGKGADGYTF. The chain combines TRBV6-4 with TRBJ1-2, with 7 bases identical to TRBD1. The V segment lost 8 bases and the J segment 6 bases; nucleotides outside the gene matches: 6. The CDR3 is made up of 12 amino acids. Germline V gene data show CDR1 as MRHNA and CDR2 as SNTAGT.

This rearrangement joins TRBV23-1 to TRBJ2-1; 12 nucleotides agree with TRBD2. TRBV23-1 has ORF status, its function being uncertain. CDR3 length equals 16 residues. Trimming took 3 bases from V and 7 from J; bases not matched to a gene: 7. CDR3 sequence reads: CASSHFIGLAGNEQFF. The CDR3 bases are TGCGCCAGCAGTCACTTTATAGGACTAGCGGGAAATGAGCAGTTCTTC.

V and J are TRBV28 and TRBJ2-1; 7 nucleotides line up with TRBD2. The CDR3 covers 12 residues. The trim removed 7 bases at V and 9 bases at J, leaving 6 bases unmatched. Germline V gene data show CDR1 as MDHEN and CDR2 as SYDVKM. The CDR3 coding sequence is TGTGCCAGCACGGGAGGTCTTGGTGAGCAGTTCTTC. This sequence encodes CASTGGLGEQFF.

The sample holds a few counts of this clone. This chain joins TRBV4-1 and TRBJ2-7, with D maybe TRBD1 (6 bases). V was shortened by 4 bases and J by 0 bases, with 16 bases between the two germline ends. Germline CDR1 is MGHRA and CDR2 is YSYEKL. This CDR3 region has 16 residues. For the CDR3, the DNA is TGCGCCAGCAGCCCCCCGGGACACCGGAGCTCCTACGAGCAGTACTTC. Translated: CASSPPGHRSSYEQYF.

Notes on this clone: At the DNA level, this CDR3 is encoded by other sequences in the same sample as well. The chain carries TRBV30 and TRBJ1-2, with D unclear. The CDR3 has 11 residues. The germline CDR1 and CDR2 sequences are GTSNPN and SVGIG (reference sequence). V was cut by 4 bases and J by 7 bases, with 10 bases left in between. CDR3: CAWTLGGGYTF. As DNA, the CDR3 is TGTGCCTGGACCTTAGGAGGTGGCTACACCTTC.

Of note for this clone: Other DNA sequences within the sample encode an identical CDR3. This chain links TRBV6-4 with TRBJ2-1; 8 nucleotides line up with TRBD1. This CDR3 contains 14 residues. Germline V gene data show CDR1 as MRHNA and CDR2 as SNTAGT. Trimming cost V 6 bases and J 6 bases; bases outside gene matches: 7. The CDR3 sequence: CASSDTTGGNEQFF. The CDR3 DNA reads TGTGCCAGCAGCGACACCACAGGGGGCAATGAGCAGTTCTTC.

V and J are TRBV14 and TRBJ1-1; D not certain. Germline CDR1 is SGHDN and CDR2 is FVKESK. This CDR3 region has 13 residues. The V gene lost 0 bases and the J gene lost 2 bases, with 4 bases spanning the gap. The CDR3 DNA reads TGTGCCAGCAGCCAAGACAGCAACACTGAAGCTTTCTTT. This encodes CASSQDSNTEAFF.

The chain uses TRBV7-8 and TRBJ2-1; a possible D gene is TRBD2 (5 bases). Germline CDR1 and CDR2: SGHVS and FQNEAQ. The CDR3 is made up of 15 amino acids. V lost 0 bases to trimming and J lost 2 bases, with 8 bases between them. The CDR3 protein is CASSLAVGAYNEQFF. In DNA form, the CDR3 reads TGTGCCAGCAGCTTAGCGGTGGGAGCCTACAATGAGCAGTTCTTC.